Sequencing of this TCR beta chain was carried out in a study of blood T cell repertoires in COVID-19. Produced via immunoSEQ multiplex PCR; TCRdb's table is partial and in-frame only. This sample has some 400,000 clones, with 81% found just once. The CDR3 spans 18 residues. The rearrangement links TRBV21-1 to TRBJ2-2; the DNA was not used to check the table's D call, TRBD1. TRBV21-1 constitutes a pseudogene. This clonotype was obtained from a human donor with acute or convalescent COVID-19. The donor label of this sample is uncertain. The sequenced material came from peripheral blood. The CDR3 is CASSTIRGQGLRTGELFF. The CDR3 nucleotides read TGTGCCAGCAGCACCATACGTGGGCAGGGGCTGCGTACCGGGGAGCTGTTTTTT.